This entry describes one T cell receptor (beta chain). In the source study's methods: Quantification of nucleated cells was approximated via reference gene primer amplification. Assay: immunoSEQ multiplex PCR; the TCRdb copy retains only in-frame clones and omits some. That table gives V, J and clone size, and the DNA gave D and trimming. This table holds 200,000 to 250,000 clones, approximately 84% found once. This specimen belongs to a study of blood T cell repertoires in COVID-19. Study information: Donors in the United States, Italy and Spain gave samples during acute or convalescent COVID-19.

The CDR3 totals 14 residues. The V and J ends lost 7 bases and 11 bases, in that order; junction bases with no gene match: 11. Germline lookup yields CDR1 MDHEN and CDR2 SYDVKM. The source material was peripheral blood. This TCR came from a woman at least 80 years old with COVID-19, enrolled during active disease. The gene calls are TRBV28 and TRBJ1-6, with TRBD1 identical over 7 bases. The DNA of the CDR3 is TGTGCCAGCACCGCCGGGACAGTAAGCACACCCCTCCACTTT. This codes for CASTAGTVSTPLHF. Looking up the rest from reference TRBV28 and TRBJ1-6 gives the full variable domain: DVKVTQSSRYLVKRTGEKVFLECVQDMDHENMFWYRQDPGLGLRLIYFSYDVKMKEKGDIPEGYSVSREKKERFSLILESASTNQTSMYLCASTAGTVSTPLHFGNGTRLTVT.